The 15 T cell receptor beta chains given below trace back to one sample, sequenced in a study of T cells in localized non-small cell lung cancer. Libraries were prepared by immunoSEQ multiplex PCR; TCRdb keeps only in-frame clonotypes and omits some of them. The sample consists of over 20,000 clones, 65% to 85% of them appearing once. The material was peripheral blood, obtained before any cancer treatment. The receptors were gathered from a man aged 35-75 years with stage III squamous cell lung carcinoma.

V is TRBV19 and J is TRBJ1-5; D is uncertain. CDR1 is LNHDA, CDR2 SQIVND, per germline (reference sequence). V was trimmed by 2 bases and J by 5 bases, leaving 7 bases between them. This CDR3 comprises 13 residues. CDR3 DNA: TGTGCCAGTAGTATAACGCGGTATCAGCCCCAGCATTTT. It codes for CASSITRYQPQHF. The variable domain in full, completed from reference TRBV19 and TRBJ1-5, reads DGGITQSPKYLFRKEGQNVTLSCEQNLNHDAMYWYRQDPGQGLRLIYYSQIVNDFQKGDIAEGYSVSREKKESFPLTVTSAQKNPTAFYLCASSITRYQPQHFGDGTRLSIL.

This clone was picked up a small number of times. The CDR3 DNA reads as TGTGCCAGCAGCCCCTGGGCGGGGTCCCATTCACCCCTCCACTTT. It specifies CASSPWAGSHSPLHF. This chain joins TRBV11-2 and TRBJ1-6; D is ambiguous. The CDR3 has 15 amino acids. CDR1 is SGHAT, CDR2 FQNNGV, per germline. Trimming shortened V by 5 bases and J by 8 bases, and 16 bases separated the two germline ends.

The chain uses TRBV14 and TRBJ1-2; D uncertain. Per the germline V gene, CDR1 is SGHDN and CDR2 is FVKESK. V was clipped by 9 bases and J by 6 bases, with 17 bases between them. This CDR3 has 13 residues. The CDR3 coding sequence is TGTGCCAGTCGTGGGGTTCCCTTGGATGGCTACACCTTC. Translated: CASRGVPLDGYTF.

J is TRBJ1-5 and V is TRBV5-6; the D gene is possibly TRBD1 (5 bases). Germline CDR1 and CDR2: SGHDT and YYEEEE. The CDR3 is made up of 15 amino acids. Deletions cut 5 bases from V and 0 bases from J, with 12 bases between. The CDR3 coding sequence is TGTGCCAGCAGTGAAGGGGCATCTAGCAATCAGCCCCAGCATTTT. It codes for CASSEGASSNQPQHF.

The chain uses TRBV5-1 and TRBJ2-1; D uncertain. The CDR3 has 13 amino acids. The V and J ends lost 3 bases and 5 bases respectively, with 9 bases between them. CDR1 is SGHRS and CDR2 is YFSETQ in the germline V gene. The CDR3 loop is CASSSRQNNEQFF. The DNA of the CDR3 is TGCGCCAGCAGCTCCCGTCAGAACAATGAGCAGTTCTTC.

V usage is TRBV5-8 and J usage is TRBJ2-5; the D gene is possibly TRBD2 (5 bases). CDR3 size: 14 residues. Trimming left V 6 bases short and J 1 base short, with 13 bases between. Germline V CDR1 and CDR2: SGHTS, YDEGEE. This chain's CDR3 is CASIGRRFQETQYF. CDR3 DNA: TGTGCCAGCATTGGAAGGAGGTTCCAAGAGACCCAGTACTTC.

The CDR3 DNA reads TGTGCCAGCAGTTATGGCGGGAGGGTAGCCGGGGAGCTGTTTTTT. It specifies CASSYGGRVAGELFF. The genes are TRBV6-5 and TRBJ2-2; 9 nucleotides match TRBD2. The CDR3 length is 15 residues. Looked up from germline, CDR1 is MNHEY and CDR2 is SVGAGI. V gave up 3 bases and J gave up 6 bases; unmatched junction bases: 5.

This clone is medium-sized by share. The rearrangement joins TRBV7-9 to TRBJ1-1, with D possibly TRBD1 on 6 matching bases. Per the germline V gene, CDR1 is SEHNR and CDR2 is FQNEAQ (reference sequence). The CDR3 totals 13 residues. V was cut by 10 bases and J by 5 bases, with 17 bases left in between. DNA of the CDR3: TGTGCCACCCGTTGGGGGGCCGAGACTGAAGCTTTCTTT. Its protein is CATRWGAETEAFF.

This rearrangement joins TRBV5-1 to TRBJ2-2; D is perhaps TRBD1 (5 bases). CDR3 length: 14 residues. Trimming removed 0 bases from V and 4 bases from J, with 7 bases in between. The germline V gene encodes CDR1 SGHRS and CDR2 YFSETQ. The CDR3 protein is CASSLAQGTGELFF. The CDR3 DNA is TGCGCCAGCAGCTTGGCCCAGGGCACCGGGGAGCTGTTTTTT.

The table lists this clone with a count of one. The V and J genes are TRBV4-1 and TRBJ2-7; D ambiguous. V lost 5 bases, J lost 6 bases, and 14 bases lay in between. Germline CDR1 is MGHRA and CDR2 is YSYEKL. The CDR3 runs to 13 residues. CDR3 DNA: TGCGCCAGCAGCTGTAGAGCAGCAGTCGAGCAGTACGTC. Amino acids: CASSCRAAVEQYV.

The CDR3 spells CASSTYGDRGNTGELFF. The CDR3 DNA reads as TGTGCCAGCAGCACATATGGGGACAGGGGGAACACCGGGGAGCTGTTTTTT. The J gene is TRBJ2-2, the V gene TRBV11-2; 10 positions match TRBD1. CDR1 and CDR2 (germline): SGHAT, FQNNGV. The J segment lost 1 base and the V segment lost 5 bases, leaving 7 bases of the junction unmatched. The CDR3 sequence is 17 residues long.

The V and J genes are TRBV29-1 and TRBJ2-5; D is possibly TRBD1 (6 bases). Germline V lookup: CDR1 SQVTM, CDR2 ANQGSEA. The CDR3 runs 14 residues. Trimming removed 5 bases at V and 5 bases at J, with 18 bases between. CDR3 amino acids: CSVSLGLDRETQYF. The DNA for the CDR3 is TGCAGCGTTTCATTAGGGCTTGACAGGGAGACCCAGTACTTC.

This clone has a single count. This sequence joins TRBV7-6 and TRBJ1-5; D might be TRBD1 (5 bases). The germline V and J ends were trimmed by 4 bases and 1 base, with 5 bases remaining between them. The CDR3 runs 13 residues. Germline CDR1 reads SGHVS; CDR2 reads FNYEAQ. CDR3: CASSWDSNQPQHF. CDR3 sequence (DNA): TGTGCCAGCAGCTGGGACAGCAATCAGCCCCAGCATTTT.

The V and J genes are TRBV5-6 and TRBJ1-3; TRBD1 is a possible D gene (5 bases). CDR3 length equals 14 residues. Germline-derived CDR1 and CDR2 are SGHDT and YYEEEE. Between the trimmed V and J ends, which lost 3 bases and 4 bases, there was a span of 11 bases. The CDR3 DNA sequence: TGTGCCAGCAGCTCAGGGCTACGAGGAAACACCATATATTTT. Protein sequence: CASSSGLRGNTIYF. Together with reference TRBV5-6 and TRBJ1-3, the CDR3 gives the full variable domain: DAGVTQSPTHLIKTRGQQVTLRCSPKSGHDTVSWYQQALGQGPQFIFQYYEEEERQRGNFPDRFSGHQFPNYSSELNVNALLLGDSALYLCASSSGLRGNTIYFGEGSWLTVV.

V and J are TRBV7-9 and TRBJ2-7; the D is unclear. V was trimmed by 4 bases and J by 3 bases, leaving 10 bases between them. Germline V gives CDR1 SEHNR, CDR2 FQNEAQ (reference sequence). This CDR3 contains 13 residues. The CDR3 DNA reads as TGTGCCAGCAGCTCAGGACGGATCTACGAGCAGTACTTC. Translating gives CASSSGRIYEQYF.